Below are 25 T cell receptor beta chains sequenced from a single sample in a study of CXCR3-negative and CXCR3-positive naive CD8 T cells. Preparation of TRB cDNA libraries relied on 5' RACE carrying UMI labels. TCRdb reprocessed the 5' RACE reads and keeps a single row for each CDR3 protein, giving no DNA. This table holds 70,000 to 95,000 distinct CDR3 sequences. Sequencing was done on a sample of naive CXCR3- CD8+ T cells from blood. Documented subset: CD45RO-CCR7+CD27+CD95- naive CD8+ T cells lacking CXCR3 (TNR3-). The receptor set was obtained from a human donor in good health. Some clones in this sample may be carry-over from other donors' samples.

The chain employs TRBV29-1 and TRBJ2-5; the D gene TCRdb calls, TRBD2, cannot be checked with no DNA. This CDR3 has 12 amino acids. Germline lookup yields CDR1 SQVTM and CDR2 ANQGSEA. CDR3 sequence reads: CSLVGLEETQYF.

The V call is TRBV29-1, the J call TRBJ2-5; without DNA, the TCRdb call of TRBD2 cannot be checked. This CDR3 comprises 15 residues. The germline V gene has CDR1 SQVTM and CDR2 ANQGSEA. The CDR3 is CSVEGLEEGPETQYF.

CDR3 region: CSVIDRELAGVSYEQYF. This rearrangement joins TRBV29-1 to TRBJ2-7; TCRdb indicates TRBD2, and absent DNA this call remains unverified. Germline V gene data show CDR1 as SQVTM and CDR2 as ANQGSEA. The CDR3 is 17 residues long.

The V gene is TRBV19, the J gene TRBJ1-5; the D call from TCRdb, TRBD1, cannot be confirmed without DNA. This CDR3 is built from 14 residues. CDR1 and CDR2 (germline): LNHDA, SQIVND (reference sequence). The CDR3: CATDQDPLNQPQHF.

The chain uses TRBV29-1 and TRBJ2-7; the D call from TCRdb, TRBD2, cannot be confirmed without DNA. Germline V gives CDR1 SQVTM, CDR2 ANQGSEA. The CDR3 consists of 13 residues. CDR3 in amino acids: CSVETSGTYEQYF.

The chain has TRBV28 and TRBJ2-7; TCRdb designates TRBD1, a call that cannot be tested without DNA. This CDR3 is built from 16 residues. Germline loops: CDR1 MDHEN, CDR2 SYDVKM. The CDR3 here is CASSPPGAQVSYEQYF.

The V and J genes are TRBV7-8 and TRBJ1-5; the TCRdb call, TRBD1, lacks DNA for checking. The CDR3 has 15 residues. In germline, CDR1 is SGHVS, CDR2 FQNEAQ. CDR3 residues: CASSTPGERSQPQHF.

The rearrangement uses TRBV29-1 and TRBJ2-7; TCRdb indicates TRBD1, and absent DNA this call remains unverified. This CDR3 comprises 15 residues. Per germline, CDR1 SQVTM and CDR2 ANQGSEA. The CDR3: CSVGEWTGGIHEQYF.

The chain carries TRBV27 and TRBJ2-1; TCRdb's D gene call, TRBD2, goes unchecked for lack of DNA. CDR3 length: 14 amino acids. Germline assignment: CDR1 MNHEY and CDR2 SMNVEV (reference sequence). CDR3 amino acids: CASSFEAGDVEQFF.

The V gene is TRBV30, the J gene TRBJ2-7. The germline V gene has CDR1 GTSNPN and CDR2 SVGIG (reference sequence). CDR3 length: 12 amino acids. Here the CDR3 reads CAWDGVGYEQYF.

The genes are TRBV11-2 and TRBJ2-7; TCRdb outputs TRBD1, but without DNA this stays unchecked. CDR3 length equals 16 residues. Germline V gene sequence: CDR1 SGHAT, CDR2 FQNNGV. The CDR3 loop reads CASSPQSGGALYEQYF.

The chain recombines TRBV19 with TRBJ1-2. CDR1 and CDR2 from the germline V gene are LNHDA and SQIVND (reference sequence). This CDR3 region has 11 residues. The CDR3 protein is CATWGEGGYTF.

The CDR3 loop is CASSLGSYAGELFF. The V call is TRBV11-2, the J call TRBJ2-2. CDR1 SGHAT and CDR2 FQNNGV come from the germline V gene. The CDR3 has 14 residues.

The chain has TRBV5-1 and TRBJ2-7; TCRdb designates TRBD1, a call that cannot be tested without DNA. CDR3 length: 15 amino acids. Germline loops: CDR1 SGHRS, CDR2 YFSETQ. CDR3 residues: CASSLEGQGADEQYF.

V usage is TRBV28 and J usage is TRBJ2-7; as DNA is missing, the TRBD1 call by TCRdb cannot be tested. CDR3 length equals 15 residues. Germline V CDR1 and CDR2: MDHEN, SYDVKM. CDR3 protein: CASRAVGTGVYEQYF.

The chain has TRBV29-1 and TRBJ2-7; TCRdb proposes TRBD1, but this gene call is untestable without DNA. The CDR3 runs 12 residues. Looked up from germline, CDR1 is SQVTM and CDR2 is ANQGSEA. CDR3: CSVMTGSYEQYF.

This rearrangement joins TRBV7-2 to TRBJ1-6; no DNA is available, so the TRBD1 call from TCRdb remains unchecked. The CDR3 is made up of 15 amino acids. Germline CDR1 SGHTA, CDR2 FQGNSA. CDR3 sequence reads: CASSQGQNYNSPLHF.

V and J are TRBV30 and TRBJ2-2; TCRdb proposes TRBD2, but this gene call is untestable without DNA. The CDR3 runs 22 residues. The germline V gene has CDR1 GTSNPN and CDR2 SVGIG (reference sequence). The CDR3 sequence is CAWSFWQPWGTTYSSDTGELFF. The variable domain in full, completed from reference TRBV30 and TRBJ2-2, reads SQTIHQWPATLVQPVGSPLSLECTVEGTSNPNLYWYRQAAGRGLQLLFYSVGIGQISSEVPQNLSASRPQDRQFILSSKKLLLSDSGFYLCAWSFWQPWGTTYSSDTGELFFGEGSRLTVL.

The chain recombines TRBV9 with TRBJ2-1; TCRdb selects TRBD1, and the lack of DNA leaves this call unchecked. The germline gives CDR1 SGDLS, CDR2 YYNGEE. This CDR3 contains 15 residues. The CDR3 protein is CASNSPWGDDNEQFF.

The chain recombines TRBV5-4 with TRBJ2-7; the D call of TRBD2 rests on TCRdb alone, since no DNA is present to check it. The CDR3 consists of 15 residues. In germline, CDR1 is SGHNT, CDR2 YYREEE (reference sequence). The CDR3 loop is CASSLLAGGLYEQYF.

This chain connects TRBV7-3 to TRBJ2-1; absent DNA, TCRdb's TRBD1 call cannot be checked. Per germline, CDR1 SGHTA and CDR2 FQGTGA. This CDR3 comprises 16 residues. This CDR3 reads CASSPMIGQTYNEQFF.

This chain joins TRBV10-3 and TRBJ2-7; with no DNA, the TCRdb D assignment of TRBD1 cannot be verified. This CDR3 region has 14 residues. CDR1 ENHRY and CDR2 SYGVKD come from the germline V gene. The CDR3 sequence: CASTGGTGGNEQYF.

The J gene is TRBJ2-3, the V gene TRBV7-2; TCRdb names TRBD2, which stays unverified in the absence of DNA. The CDR3 sequence is 15 residues long. Germline values: CDR1 SGHTA, CDR2 FQGNSA. CDR3 residues: CASSFLAGVTDTQYF.

V and J are TRBV7-8 and TRBJ2-5; the D gene TCRdb calls, TRBD1, cannot be checked with no DNA. Per germline, CDR1 SGHVS and CDR2 FQNEAQ. This CDR3 is built from 14 residues. CDR3 sequence: CASSFGTAATTQYF. The full variable domain, in which reference TRBV7-8 and TRBJ2-5 provide the parts outside the CDR3, is GAGVSQSPRYKVAKRGQDVALRCDPISGHVSLFWYQQALGQGPEFLTYFQNEAQLDKSGLPSDRFFAERPEGSVSTLKIQRTQQEDSAVYLCASSFGTAATTQYFGPGTRLLVL.

V usage is TRBV4-3 and J usage is TRBJ2-2; TCRdb gives TRBD1 as the D gene, but with no DNA this cannot be confirmed. This CDR3 has 18 amino acids. Germline loops: CDR1 LGHNA, CDR2 YSLEER. CDR3 region: CASSQDEETDRDGGELFF.